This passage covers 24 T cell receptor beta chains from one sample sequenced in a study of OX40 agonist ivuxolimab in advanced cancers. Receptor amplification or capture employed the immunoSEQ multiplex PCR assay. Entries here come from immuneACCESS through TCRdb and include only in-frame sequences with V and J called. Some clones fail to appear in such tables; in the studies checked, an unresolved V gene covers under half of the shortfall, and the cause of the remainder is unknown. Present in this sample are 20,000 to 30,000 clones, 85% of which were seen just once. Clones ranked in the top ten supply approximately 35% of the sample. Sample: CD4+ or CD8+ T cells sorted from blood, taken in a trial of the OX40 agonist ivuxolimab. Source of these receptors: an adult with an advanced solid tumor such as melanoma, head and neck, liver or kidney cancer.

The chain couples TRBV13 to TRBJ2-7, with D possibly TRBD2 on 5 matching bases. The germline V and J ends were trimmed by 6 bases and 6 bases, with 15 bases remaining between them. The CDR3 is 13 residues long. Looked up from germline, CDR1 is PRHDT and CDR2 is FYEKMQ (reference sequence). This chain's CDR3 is CASSFGSWGEQYF. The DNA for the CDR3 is TGTGCCAGCAGTTTTGGGAGTTGGGGCGAGCAGTACTTC.

The CDR3 here is CAISELLAGNEQFF. DNA of the CDR3: TGTGCCATCAGTGAGTTACTAGCGGGCAATGAGCAGTTCTTC. The V and J genes are TRBV10-3 and TRBJ2-1; TRBD2 agrees at 9 bases. The CDR3 covers 14 residues. Germline CDR1 is ENHRY and CDR2 is SYGVKD. Unmatched junction bases numbered 1, after V lost 1 base and J lost 6 bases.

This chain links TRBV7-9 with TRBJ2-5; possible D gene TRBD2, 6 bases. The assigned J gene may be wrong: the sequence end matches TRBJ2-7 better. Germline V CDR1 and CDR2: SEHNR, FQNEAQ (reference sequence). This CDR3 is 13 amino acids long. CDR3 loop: CATKTGDFYEQYF. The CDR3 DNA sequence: TGTGCCACTAAGACGGGGGATTTCTACGAGCAGTACTTC.

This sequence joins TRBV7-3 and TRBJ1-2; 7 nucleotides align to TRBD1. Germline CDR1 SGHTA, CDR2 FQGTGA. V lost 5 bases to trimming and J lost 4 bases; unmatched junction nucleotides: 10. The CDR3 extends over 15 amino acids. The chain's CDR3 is CASSLSTGTAYGYTF. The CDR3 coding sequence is TGTGCCAGCAGCCTAAGCACAGGGACAGCCTATGGCTACACCTTC.

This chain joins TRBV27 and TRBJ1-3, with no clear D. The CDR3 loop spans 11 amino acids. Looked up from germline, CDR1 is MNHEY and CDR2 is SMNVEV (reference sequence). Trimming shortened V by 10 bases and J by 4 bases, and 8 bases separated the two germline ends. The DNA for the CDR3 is TGTGCCACGGGTGTCGGAAACACCATATATTTT. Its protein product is CATGVGNTIYF.

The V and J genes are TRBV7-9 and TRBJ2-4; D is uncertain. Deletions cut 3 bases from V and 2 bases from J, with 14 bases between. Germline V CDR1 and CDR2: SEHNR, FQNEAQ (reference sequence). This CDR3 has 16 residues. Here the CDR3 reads CASSLQVSITKNIQYF. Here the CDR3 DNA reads TGTGCCAGCAGCTTGCAAGTTTCGATTACCAAAAACATTCAGTACTTC.

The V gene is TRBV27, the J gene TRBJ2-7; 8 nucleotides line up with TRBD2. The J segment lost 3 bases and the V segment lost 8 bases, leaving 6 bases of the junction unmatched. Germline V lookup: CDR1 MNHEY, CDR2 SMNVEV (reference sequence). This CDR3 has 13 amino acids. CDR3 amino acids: CASSPSGSYEQYF. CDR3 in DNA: TGTGCCAGCTCTCCGAGCGGGAGCTACGAGCAGTACTTC.

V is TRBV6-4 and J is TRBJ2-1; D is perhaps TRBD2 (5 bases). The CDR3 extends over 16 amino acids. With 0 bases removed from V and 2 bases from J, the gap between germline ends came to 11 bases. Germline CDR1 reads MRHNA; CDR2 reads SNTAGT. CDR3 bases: TGTGCCAGCAGTGACTCCTCTTGGGGAGCCTACAATGAGCAGTTCTTC. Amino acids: CASSDSSWGAYNEQFF.

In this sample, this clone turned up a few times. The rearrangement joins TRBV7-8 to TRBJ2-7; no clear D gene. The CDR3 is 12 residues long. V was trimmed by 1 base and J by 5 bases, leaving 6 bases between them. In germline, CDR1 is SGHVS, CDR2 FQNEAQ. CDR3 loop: CASSLVGNEQYF. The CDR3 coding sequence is TGTGCCAGCAGCTTAGTAGGGAACGAGCAGTACTTC. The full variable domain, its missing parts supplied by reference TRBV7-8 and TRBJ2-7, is GAGVSQSPRYKVAKRGQDVALRCDPISGHVSLFWYQQALGQGPEFLTYFQNEAQLDKSGLPSDRFFAERPEGSVSTLKIQRTQQEDSAVYLCASSLVGNEQYFGPGTRLTVT.

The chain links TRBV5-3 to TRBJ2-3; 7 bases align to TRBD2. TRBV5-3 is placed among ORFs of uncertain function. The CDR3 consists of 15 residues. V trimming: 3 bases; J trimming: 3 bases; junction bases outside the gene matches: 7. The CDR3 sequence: CARSSREVRTDTQYF. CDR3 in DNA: TGTGCCAGAAGCTCCCGGGAGGTGAGGACAGATACGCAGTATTTT.

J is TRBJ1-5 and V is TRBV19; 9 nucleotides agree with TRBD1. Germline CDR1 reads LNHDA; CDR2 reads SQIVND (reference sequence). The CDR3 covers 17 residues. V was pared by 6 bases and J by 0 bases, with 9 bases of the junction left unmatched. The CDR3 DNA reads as TGTGCCAGTAGCCCCGGGACAGGGTCTTATAGCAATCAGCCCCAGCATTTT. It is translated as CASSPGTGSYSNQPQHF.

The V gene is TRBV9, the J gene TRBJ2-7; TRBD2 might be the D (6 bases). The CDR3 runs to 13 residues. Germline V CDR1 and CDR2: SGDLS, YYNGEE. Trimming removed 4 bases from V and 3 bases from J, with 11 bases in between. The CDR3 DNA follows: TGTGCCAGCAGCCGGGGGTCAGGCTACGAGCAGTACTTC. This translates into CASSRGSGYEQYF.

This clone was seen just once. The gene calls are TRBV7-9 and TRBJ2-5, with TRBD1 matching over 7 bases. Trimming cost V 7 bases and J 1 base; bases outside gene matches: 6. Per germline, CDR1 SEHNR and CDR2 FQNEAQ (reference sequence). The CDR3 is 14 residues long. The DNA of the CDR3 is TGTGCCAGCACCCATAGGGGGCTCCAAGAGACCCAGTACTTC. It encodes CASTHRGLQETQYF.

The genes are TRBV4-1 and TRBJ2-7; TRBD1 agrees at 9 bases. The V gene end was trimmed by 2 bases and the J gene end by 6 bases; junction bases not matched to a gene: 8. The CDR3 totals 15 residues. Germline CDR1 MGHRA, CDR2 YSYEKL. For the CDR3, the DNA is TGCGCCAGCAGCCAACCCGCCGGGACAGGGAGCGAGCAGTACTTC. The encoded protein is CASSQPAGTGSEQYF.

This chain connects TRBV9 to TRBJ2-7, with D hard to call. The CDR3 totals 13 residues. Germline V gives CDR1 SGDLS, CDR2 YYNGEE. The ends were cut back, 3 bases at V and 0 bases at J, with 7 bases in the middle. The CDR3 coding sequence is TGTGCCAGCAGCGCCGAGCTCTCCTACGAGCAGTACTTC. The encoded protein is CASSAELSYEQYF.

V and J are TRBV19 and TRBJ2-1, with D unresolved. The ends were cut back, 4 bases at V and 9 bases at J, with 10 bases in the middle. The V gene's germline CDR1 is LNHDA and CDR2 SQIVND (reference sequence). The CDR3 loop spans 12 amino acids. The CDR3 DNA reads TGTGCCAGTAGTAAAAATTGGGCTGAGCAGTTCTTC. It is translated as CASSKNWAEQFF.

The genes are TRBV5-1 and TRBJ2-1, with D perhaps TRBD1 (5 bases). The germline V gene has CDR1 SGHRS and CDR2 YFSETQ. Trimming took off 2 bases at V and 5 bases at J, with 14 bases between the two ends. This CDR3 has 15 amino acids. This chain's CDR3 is CASSFMAGSDNEQFF. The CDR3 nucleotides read TGCGCCAGCAGCTTTATGGCAGGGTCTGACAATGAGCAGTTCTTC.

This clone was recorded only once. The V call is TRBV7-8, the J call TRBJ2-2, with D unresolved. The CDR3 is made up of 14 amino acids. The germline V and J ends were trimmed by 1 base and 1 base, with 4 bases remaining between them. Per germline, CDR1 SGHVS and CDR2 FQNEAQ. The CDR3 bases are TGTGCCAGCAGCTTAGGGGGGAACACCGGGGAGCTGTTTTTT. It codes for CASSLGGNTGELFF.

The CDR3 DNA sequence: TGTGCCAGTAGTATCGCAGACGAGCAGTACTTC. The encoded protein is CASSIADEQYF. J is TRBJ2-7 and V is TRBV19; unclear D gene. Trimming stripped 3 bases from V and 5 bases from J, with 5 bases between. The CDR3 runs to 11 residues. From germline, CDR1 is LNHDA and CDR2 SQIVND (reference sequence).

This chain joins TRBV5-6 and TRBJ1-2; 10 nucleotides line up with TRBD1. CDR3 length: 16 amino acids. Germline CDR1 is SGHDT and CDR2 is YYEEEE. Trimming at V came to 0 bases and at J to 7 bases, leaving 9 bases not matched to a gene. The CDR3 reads CASSLVAGTGVGGYTF. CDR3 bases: TGTGCCAGCAGCTTGGTAGCTGGGACAGGGGTTGGTGGCTACACCTTC.

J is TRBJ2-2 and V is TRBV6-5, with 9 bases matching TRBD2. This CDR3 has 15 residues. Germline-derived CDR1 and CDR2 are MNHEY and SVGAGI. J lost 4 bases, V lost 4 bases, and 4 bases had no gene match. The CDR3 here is CASSFSGGPTGELFF. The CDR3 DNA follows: TGTGCCAGCAGTTTTAGCGGGGGCCCCACCGGGGAGCTGTTTTTT.

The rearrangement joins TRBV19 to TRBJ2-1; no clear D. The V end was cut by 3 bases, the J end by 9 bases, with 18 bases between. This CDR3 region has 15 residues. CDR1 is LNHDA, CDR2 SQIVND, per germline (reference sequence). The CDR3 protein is CASSIGVEPSAEQFF. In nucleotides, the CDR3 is TGTGCCAGTAGTATCGGTGTAGAACCGTCGGCTGAGCAGTTCTTC.

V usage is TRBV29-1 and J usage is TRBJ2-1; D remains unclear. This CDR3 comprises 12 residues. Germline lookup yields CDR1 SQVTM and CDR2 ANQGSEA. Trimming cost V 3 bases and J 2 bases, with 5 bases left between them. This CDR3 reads CSVEWAYNEQFF. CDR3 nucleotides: TGCAGCGTTGAGTGGGCCTACAATGAGCAGTTCTTC.

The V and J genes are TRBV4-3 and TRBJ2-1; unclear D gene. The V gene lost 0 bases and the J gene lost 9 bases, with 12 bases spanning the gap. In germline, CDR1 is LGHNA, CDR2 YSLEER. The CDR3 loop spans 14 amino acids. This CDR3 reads CASSQEMSGTEQFF. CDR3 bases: TGCGCCAGCAGCCAAGAAATGTCCGGCACTGAGCAGTTCTTC.